This T cell receptor (beta chain) was recovered during a study of blood T cells in healthy people across ages (dated by TCRdb to 2013 to 2016). About the investigation overall: In model experiments, template switching captured about one uniquely barcoded TCR beta cDNA molecule for every two T cells. For two donors (one aged 18 to 30 and one aged 80 or older), the study analyzed two additional independent replicas of 1 million unique cDNA reads from the same blood draw. The donors were split into four age groups: young (average 16 years), middle-aged (around 37), aged (approximately 59) and long-lived (under 85). Age-related changes in TCR beta repertoire diversity were measured in the study by deep sequencing normalized with unique cDNA molecular identifiers. To avoid experimental bias, donors of different ages were randomly spread across the sequencing lanes. The study at large found these results: Compared with the aged group, the long-lived group had more naive CD4+ T cells, fewer expanded clones and increased TCR diversity, a pattern suggesting age selection. The CMV infection status of donors was not known, potentially confounding age-related changes in expanded clonotypes. As age increased, observed TCR beta diversity per million T cells dropped in a roughly linear way, and a significant reduction was already evident by age 40. Since profiling was done on bulk unsorted PBMCs, naive and antigen-experienced compartments could not be conclusively compared. Total diversity estimates from one million sequenced T cells were considered lower bounds and underestimates. A strong correlation was found between observed TCR beta diversity and the percentage of naive T cells measured by flow cytometry.

The method behind the library was 5' RACE. The sequencer was an Illumina HiSeq 2500. A second 7 to 11 cycle PCR used a sample-barcoded 5' primer and a J-beta primer mix. Each TCR beta cDNA molecule received a unique molecular identifier from a template-switch 5' adaptor carrying 12 random nucleotides. Each sample yielded at least 3 million CDR3-containing paired-end reads. All of the RNA was converted into first-strand cDNA using the Mint cDNA synthesis kit, with a TRBC-specific oligonucleotide serving as the primer. All cDNA was treated with uracil-DNA glycosylase and then went through a first 18-cycle PCR with the universal primers M1SS and BC2_uni_R. The authors processed their data as follows. Normalization of each sample was performed by random selection of 1 million high-quality reads, each carrying a distinct molecular identifier. Reads sharing molecular identifiers were discarded rather than binned into consensus sequences. MiTCR, with a Q25 quality threshold and the strictest error-elimination algorithm, was used for CDR3 identification, clonotype clustering and error correction. A nonparametric unseen species model with Euler transformation was used to estimate lower-bound total TCR beta diversity. TCRdb reprocessed the public reads (quality trimming at Q25 with fastp, clone calling with MiXCR) and kept in-frame beta chains. All rows with the same CDR3 protein become a single entry with the most common DNA and genes. TCRdb, not the original authors, processed these V and J calls. Within this sample are about 780,000 distinct CDR3 sequences, with roughly 46% of them counted one time only. 15% to 20% of the sample is in the top ten clones.

A word on this clonotype: Its antigen has not been determined. Base qualities are not provided; no much larger clone lies one nucleotide away.

The CDR3 sequence holds 15 residues, the cysteine and phenylalanine included. The read is trimmed to its CDR3 DNA, 45 bases read in frame from base 1. A distance of 21 bases separates the germline ends of V and J, which lose 5 bases and 5 bases respectively. CDR1 is given as DFQATT and CDR2 as SNEGSKA, both from the germline V gene (reference sequence). Donors were under 40 systemically healthy Caucasian individuals from Russia aged 6 to 90 years. Ten milliliters of peripheral blood were drawn from each donor into EDTA-treated Vacutainer tubes. Ficoll-Paque density-gradient centrifugation was used to isolate PBMCs, with at least 6.5 million per sample. Trizol reagent was used to extract total RNA from the PBMCs, yielding at least 5 micrograms per sample. For every donor, an aliquot of PBMCs went through flow cytometry to measure the percentages of naive CD45RAhigh/CD27high T cells.

The rearrangement combines TRBV20-1 with TRBJ1-1; the D gene cannot be named for sure. The source of this sequence is a man older than 75 in good health. Specimen: blood. The sequence in DNA is TGCAGTGCTCCTGACCGCAGTATGCAATGGACTGAAGCTTTCTTT. Translated, it gives CSAPDRSMQWTEAFF.